This TCR beta chain emerged from a study of blood T cell repertoires in COVID-19. About the research overall: Both acute and convalescent COVID-19 samples were obtained from the United States, Italy and Spain. T cells, B-cell-depleted T cells, or PBMCs supplied cDNA or gDNA.

The repertoire was sequenced with immunoSEQ multiplex PCR; TCRdb's copy has only in-frame clones and lacks some. The sample holds 130,000 to 150,000 clones, around 90% seen once. Germline V gene data show CDR1 as SGHRS and CDR2 as YFSETQ. V dropped 4 bases and J dropped 6 bases, with 13 bases sitting between them. This CDR3 contains 13 residues. The sample taken for sequencing was peripheral blood. This sequence was found in a woman in her forties or fifties with acute or convalescent COVID-19. The rearrangement uses TRBV5-1 and TRBJ1-2, with D unresolved. As DNA, the CDR3 is TGCGCCAGCAGCCTGGAAATGAGGGATGGCTACACCTTC. It yields the protein CASSLEMRDGYTF.